Here is one T cell receptor beta chain with its context. The sample originates from a study of cytomegalovirus exposure and HLA in healthy donors. On the study more broadly: Within the Caucasian-associated ancestry cluster were 81% of the approximately 390 genotyped donors.

V gave up 4 bases and J gave up 2 bases, with 20 bases separating them. Germline V gives CDR1 GTSNPN, CDR2 SVGIG (reference sequence). CDR3 size: 16 residues. It was with 60 Vbeta and 13 Jbeta primers that the PCR ran. Assay used: immunoSEQ multiplex PCR; TCRdb lists only in-frame clones, some missing. The repertoire holds around 100,000 clones, with approximately 68% as singletons. This sequence was found in a woman aged 18-35 years in good health and CMV-seropositive. The chain joins TRBV30 to TRBJ1-1; no clear D gene. The sequencing sample was made of PBMCs. The CDR3 loop is CAWNPYGRGVNTEAFF. In DNA form, the CDR3 reads TGTGCCTGGAATCCATACGGTCGGGGTGTCAACACTGAAGCTTTCTTT.